Included here is one T cell receptor (beta chain) sequence, with context. PCR or immunohistochemistry showed mismatch repair deficiency in every enrolled patient. Using immunoSEQ multiplex PCR, the repertoire was profiled, and TCRdb retains in-frame clones only, with some absent. This table holds approximately 38,000 clones, roughly 84% found once. Per the germline V gene, CDR1 is SNHLY and CDR2 is FYNNEI. Losses at the gene ends were 6 bases for V and 0 bases for J; bases not matched to a gene: 5. The CDR3 is 15 amino acids. This sample is drawn from a study of PD-1 blockade in mismatch repair-deficient tumors.

The sequencing used peripheral blood, collected roughly 76 weeks after starting pembrolizumab. This chain links TRBV2 with TRBJ1-3; 7 nucleotides agree with TRBD1. This sequence originates from an adult with mismatch repair-deficient cancer. CDR3 DNA sequence: TGTGCCAGCAGCCGGGACAGCCGCTCTGGAAACACCATATATTTT. Its protein product is CASSRDSRSGNTIYF.